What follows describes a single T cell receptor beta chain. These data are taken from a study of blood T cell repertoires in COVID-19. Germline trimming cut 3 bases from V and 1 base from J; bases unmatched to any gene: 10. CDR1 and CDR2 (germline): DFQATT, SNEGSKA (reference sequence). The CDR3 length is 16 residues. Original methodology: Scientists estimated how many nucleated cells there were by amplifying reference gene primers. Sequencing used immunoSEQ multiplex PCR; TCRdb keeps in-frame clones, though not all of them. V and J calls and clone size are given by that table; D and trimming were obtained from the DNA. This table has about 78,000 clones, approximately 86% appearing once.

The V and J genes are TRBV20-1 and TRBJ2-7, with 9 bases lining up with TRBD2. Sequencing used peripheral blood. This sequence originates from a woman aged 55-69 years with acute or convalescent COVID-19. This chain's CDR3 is CSASYFGREGSYEQYF. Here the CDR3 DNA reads TGCAGTGCTAGTTATTTCGGGCGGGAGGGTTCCTACGAGCAGTACTTC.